The clone carrying this T cell receptor beta chain appeared a single time. CDR1 SQVTM and CDR2 ANQGSEA come from the germline V gene. CDR3 length equals 14 residues. The junction had 4 bases not matched to a gene; V was cut back by 3 bases and J by 2 bases. This sample was included in a study of T cell responses to AZD1222 COVID-19 vaccine. On the study more broadly: Pooling of second doses given at about 4 or about 12 weeks was done.

Only in-frame clones appear in the TCRdb table, and some are missing; sequencing was by immunoSEQ multiplex PCR. Of roughly 140,000 clones listed, approximately 94% are singletons. The sequenced sample was peripheral blood, obtained on day 0 of AZD1222 vaccination. The J gene is TRBJ2-1, the V gene TRBV29-1, with 7 bases aligning to TRBD1. The TCR comes from an adult in good health. The CDR3 DNA reads TGCAGCGTTGATGGGACAGAAGCCTACAATGAGCAGTTCTTC. Its protein is CSVDGTEAYNEQFF.